These 18 T cell receptor beta chains were sequenced from one sample in a study of cytomegalovirus exposure and HLA in healthy donors. 60 Vbeta and 13 Jbeta primers were used in PCR. Some clones are missing from TCRdb's copy, which holds only in-frame ones; the method was immunoSEQ multiplex PCR. Among 180,000 or so clones, around 80% were seen once, and the ten largest hold around 1.6%. The specimen sequenced was PBMCs. All receptors come from a man aged 18 to 29 in good health and CMV-seronegative.

In this sample, this clone turned up a few times. The V gene is TRBV5-6, the J gene TRBJ2-2; D is perhaps TRBD2 (6 bases). The ends were cut back, 4 bases at V and 3 bases at J, with 10 bases in the middle. Looked up from germline, CDR1 is SGHDT and CDR2 is YYEEEE. CDR3 length: 14 residues. CDR3 nucleotides: TGTGCCAGCAGCGGGAGGTGGGACACCGGGGAGCTGTTTTTT. Translated: CASSGRWDTGELFF.

This sequence joins TRBV5-6 and TRBJ1-1, with TRBD1 identical over 10 bases. Germline assignment: CDR1 SGHDT and CDR2 YYEEEE. With 4 bases clipped from V and 0 bases from J, the junction kept 6 bases outside the gene matches. The CDR3 loop spans 16 amino acids. The CDR3 spells CASSARQGALNTEAFF. CDR3 in DNA: TGTGCCAGCAGCGCGCGACAGGGGGCCTTGAACACTGAAGCTTTCTTT.

Regarding this clone: The junction shows a germline mismatch at one end, possibly a read error. The V and J genes are TRBV28 and TRBJ1-2, with D possibly matching TRBD1 (6 bases). The CDR3 is 16 amino acids. Looked up from germline, CDR1 is MDHEN and CDR2 is SYDVKM. The CDR3 here is CASRTSAGTPNYGYTF. In DNA form, the CDR3 reads TGTGCCAGCCGTACAAGCGCCGGGACACCTAATTATGGCTACACCTTC.

This chain connects TRBV7-9 to TRBJ1-2, with TRBD1 matching 7 bases. This CDR3 contains 13 residues. Germline V gives CDR1 SEHNR, CDR2 FQNEAQ (reference sequence). V dropped 5 bases and J dropped 8; count of bases not matched to a gene: 8. CDR3 DNA: TGTGCCAGCAGCCCGGGACAGTACGGGGGCTACACCTTC. Its protein product is CASSPGQYGGYTF. The variable domain in full, completed from reference TRBV7-9 and TRBJ1-2, reads DTGVSQNPRHKITKRGQNVTFRCDPISEHNRLYWYRQTLGQGPEFLTYFQNEAQLEKSRLLSDRFSAERPKGSFSTLEIQRTEQGDSAMYLCASSPGQYGGYTFGSGTRLTVV.

This clone appeared once. J is TRBJ1-3 and V is TRBV6-1; tentative D call: TRBD1 (6 bases). Between the trimmed V and J ends, which lost 5 bases and 1 base, there was a span of 9 bases. Germline V gene data show CDR1 as MNHNS and CDR2 as SASEGT. The CDR3 extends over 14 amino acids. The CDR3 is CASSLQGSGNTIYF. CDR3 coding DNA: TGTGCCAGCAGTTTACAGGGTTCTGGAAACACCATATATTTT.

The chain links TRBV7-2 to TRBJ2-1; 9 nucleotides align to TRBD2. Germline V gene lookup returns CDR1 SGHTA and CDR2 FQGNSA. The CDR3 has 16 residues. Germline trimming cut 2 bases from V and 5 bases from J; bases unmatched to any gene: 7. The CDR3 sequence: CASSLKPSGVNNEQFF. CDR3 DNA sequence: TGTGCCAGCAGCTTAAAGCCTAGCGGGGTGAACAATGAGCAGTTCTTC.

The chain employs TRBV6-5 and TRBJ2-7; D is unclear. The V gene lost 5 bases and the J gene lost 5 bases, with 13 bases spanning the gap. The germline V gene has CDR1 MNHEY and CDR2 SVGAGI. The CDR3 consists of 13 residues. CDR3 sequence: CASSRPRIHEQYF. In nucleotides, the CDR3 is TGTGCCAGCAGTCGACCCAGGATTCACGAGCAGTACTTC.

The chain uses TRBV2 and TRBJ2-1; no reliable D call. Germline V CDR1 and CDR2: SNHLY, FYNNEI. The V and J ends lost 4 bases and 0 bases respectively, with 7 bases between them. The CDR3 covers 14 residues. Written as DNA, the CDR3 is TGTGCCAGCAGTGTTCTCAGCTCCTACAATGAGCAGTTCTTC. The encoded protein is CASSVLSSYNEQFF.

This clone was observed a handful of times. The CDR3 coding sequence is TGTGCCAGCAGTTCCGGGACAGGGATCATCTACACCTTC. Amino acids: CASSSGTGIIYTF. The chain carries TRBV28 and TRBJ1-2; 9 bases match TRBD1. V was clipped by 4 bases and J by 10 bases; unmatched bases: 7. In germline, CDR1 is MDHEN, CDR2 SYDVKM. CDR3 length equals 13 residues.

The V and J genes are TRBV6-1 and TRBJ2-5; D not resolved. V was pared by 2 bases and J by 1 base, with 8 bases between. CDR1 and CDR2 (germline): MNHNS, SASEGT. CDR3 length equals 14 residues. CDR3 nucleotide sequence: TGTGCCAGCAGTGAATCCCCGGGCCAAGAGACCCAGTACTTC. Translation gives CASSESPGQETQYF.

This chain connects TRBV5-1 to TRBJ2-1; D not resolved. Per the germline V gene, CDR1 is SGHRS and CDR2 is YFSETQ. The CDR3 consists of 14 residues. V was clipped by 1 base and J by 6 bases, with 11 bases between them. CDR3 coding DNA: TGCGCCAGCAGCTTGAGACCCCCGGGCAATGAGCAGTTCTTC. This gives the protein CASSLRPPGNEQFF.

The V call is TRBV2, the J call TRBJ1-2, with TRBD1 matching 7 bases. CDR3 size: 13 residues. Germline assignment: CDR1 SNHLY and CDR2 FYNNEI. The J segment lost 9 bases and the V segment lost 5 bases, leaving 9 bases of the junction unmatched. DNA for the CDR3: TGTGCCAGCAGTCCTGACAGGGTAGCACGCTACACCTTC. Translation gives CASSPDRVARYTF.

J is TRBJ2-7 and V is TRBV6-5, with 8 nucleotides matching TRBD2. There are 12 residues in the CDR3. Losses at the gene ends were 9 bases for V and 2 bases for J; bases not matched to a gene: 3. Germline lookup yields CDR1 MNHEY and CDR2 SVGAGI. CDR3 in DNA: TGTGCCAGTGTAGCGGGACCCTACGAGCAGTACTTC. This gives the protein CASVAGPYEQYF.

The chain couples TRBV9 to TRBJ2-1; 7 nucleotides agree with TRBD2. Per germline, CDR1 SGDLS and CDR2 YYNGEE. J gave up 6 bases and V 4 bases, and 16 bases lay outside the gene matches. CDR3 length: 17 amino acids. The CDR3 DNA is TGTGCCAGCAGCCCGCGACCGGCTAGCGGAGCCATCAATGAGCAGTTCTTC. This encodes CASSPRPASGAINEQFF.

This clone has a single count. The chain employs TRBV19 and TRBJ1-4; weak D call: TRBD1 (6 bases). CDR3 size: 16 residues. Germline loops: CDR1 LNHDA, CDR2 SQIVND (reference sequence). Trimming pared 5 bases from V and 8 bases from J, leaving 21 bases between. CDR3: CASSSNLRGGDEKLFF. The CDR3 bases are TGTGCCAGTAGTTCCAACCTCAGGGGAGGGGACGAAAAACTGTTTTTT.

This clone came up once. This rearrangement joins TRBV5-1 to TRBJ2-7; the match to TRBD2 covers 9 bases. This CDR3 region has 14 residues. V shed 1 base, J shed 3 bases, and the junction held 2 bases outside the gene matches. The germline CDR1 and CDR2 sequences are SGHRS and YFSETQ. CDR3 in DNA: TGCGCCAGCAGCTTGATTAGCGGGAGCTACGAGCAGTACTTC. Protein product: CASSLISGSYEQYF. Full variable domain (rest looked up from reference TRBV5-1 and TRBJ2-7): KAGVTQTPRYLIKTRGQQVTLSCSPISGHRSVSWYQQTPGQGLQFLFEYFSETQRNKGNFPGRFSGRQFSNSRSEMNVSTLELGDSALYLCASSLISGSYEQYFGPGTRLTVT.

In nucleotides, the CDR3 is TGTGCCAGTAGCCCTTATACAGCCTCTGGAAACACCATATATTTT. This encodes CASSPYTASGNTIYF. V is TRBV19 and J is TRBJ1-3; D remains ambiguous. Trimming removed 6 bases at V and 0 bases at J, with 12 bases between. The CDR3 runs to 15 residues. Germline V gene data show CDR1 as LNHDA and CDR2 as SQIVND (reference sequence).

The CDR3 region is CASSSPLAGFNEQFF. The DNA of the CDR3 is TGTGCCAGCAGCTCCCCTCTAGCGGGGTTCAATGAGCAGTTCTTC. The rearrangement links TRBV11-2 to TRBJ2-1, with 9 bases lining up with TRBD2. This CDR3 region has 15 residues. Germline assignment: CDR1 SGHAT and CDR2 FQNNGV. After removal of 4 bases from V and 6 bases from J, the junction contained 7 bases not matched to a gene. Complete variable domain (other parts from reference TRBV11-2 and TRBJ2-1): EAGVAQSPRYKIIEKRQSVAFWCNPISGHATLYWYQQILGQGPKLLIQFQNNGVVDDSQLPKDRFSAERLKGVDSTLKIQPAKLEDSAVYLCASSSPLAGFNEQFFGPGTRLTVL.